This TCR beta chain was found in a study of beta chain features in type 1 diabetes. For the study at large: Comparable age, gender and cell yields were observed in patients relative to healthy donors.

The CDR3 consists of 13 residues. With V trimmed by 6 bases and J by 4 bases, 6 bases remained unmatched. Germline V gives CDR1 SQVTM, CDR2 ANQGSEA. General observations from the study: Across patients, naive, central memory and Treg TCRB repertoires exhibited apparently greater similarity than was observed across healthy donors. A moderate, significant TCRB CDR3 shortening appeared in type 1 diabetes across four CD4+ subsets.

To note about this clone: Its antigen remains unidentified.

Expressed TCRB transcripts were sequenced because the isolated RNA had all been reverse transcribed beforehand. Using immunoSEQ multiplex PCR, the repertoire was profiled, and TCRdb retains in-frame clones only, with some absent. The sample carries nearly 250,000 clones, less than 15% recorded once. The chain is built from TRBV29-1 and TRBJ1-2; 9 nucleotides align to TRBD1. Material: naive CD4+ T cells from blood. The clonotype comes from a woman between 35 and 50 years old in good health. CDR3 bases: TGCAGCGTAAGGACAGGGGACTCCTATGGCTACACCTTC. Protein sequence: CSVRTGDSYGYTF.